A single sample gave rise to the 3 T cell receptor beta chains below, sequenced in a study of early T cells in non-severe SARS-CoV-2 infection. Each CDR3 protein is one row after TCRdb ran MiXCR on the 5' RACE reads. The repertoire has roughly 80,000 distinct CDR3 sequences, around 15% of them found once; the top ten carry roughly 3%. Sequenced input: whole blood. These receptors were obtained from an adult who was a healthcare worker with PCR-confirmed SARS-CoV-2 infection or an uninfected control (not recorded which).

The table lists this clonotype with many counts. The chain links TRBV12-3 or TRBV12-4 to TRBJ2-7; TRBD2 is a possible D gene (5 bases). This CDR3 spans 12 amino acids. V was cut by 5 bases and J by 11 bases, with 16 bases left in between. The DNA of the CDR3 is TGTGCCAGCAGTCCCGGACTCGTGTCGGAGTACTTC. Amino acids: CASSPGLVSEYF.

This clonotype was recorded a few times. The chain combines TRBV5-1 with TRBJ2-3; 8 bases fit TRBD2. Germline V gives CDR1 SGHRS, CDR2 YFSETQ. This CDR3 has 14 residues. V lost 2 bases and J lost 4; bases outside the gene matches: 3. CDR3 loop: CASSFSGGSDTQYF. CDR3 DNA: TGCGCCAGCAGCTTTTCGGGGGGGTCAGATACGCAGTATTTT. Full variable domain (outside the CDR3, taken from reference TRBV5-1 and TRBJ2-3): KAGVTQTPRYLIKTRGQQVTLSCSPISGHRSVSWYQQTPGQGLQFLFEYFSETQRNKGNFPGRFSGRQFSNSRSEMNVSTLELGDSALYLCASSFSGGSDTQYFGPGTRLTVL.

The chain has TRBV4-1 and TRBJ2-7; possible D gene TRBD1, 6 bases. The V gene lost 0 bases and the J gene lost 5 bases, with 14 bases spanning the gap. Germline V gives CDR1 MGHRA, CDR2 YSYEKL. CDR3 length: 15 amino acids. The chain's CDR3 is CASSQEGQLVNEQYF. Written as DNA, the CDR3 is TGCGCCAGCAGCCAAGAAGGACAGCTAGTCAACGAGCAGTACTTC.